The 16 T cell receptor beta chains presented below share a single source sample, sequenced in a study of OX40 agonist ivuxolimab in advanced cancers. Sequencing used immunoSEQ multiplex PCR; TCRdb keeps in-frame clones, though not all of them. Altogether tens of thousands of clones are present, about 83% being singletons, with the ten largest covering roughly 29%. The material was CD4+ or CD8+ T cells sorted from blood, obtained in a trial of the OX40 agonist ivuxolimab. The receptors originated from an adult with an advanced solid tumor such as melanoma, head and neck, liver or kidney cancer.

This clone was seen only once. The chain combines TRBV28 with TRBJ2-5; 8 bases agree with TRBD2. This CDR3 region has 14 residues. CDR1 and CDR2 (germline): MDHEN, SYDVKM. J was trimmed by 2 bases and V by 6 bases; bases with no gene match: 5. The CDR3 nucleotides are TGTGCCAGCAGCGTTGCGGGAGGTCAAGAGACCCAGTACTTC. Amino acid sequence: CASSVAGGQETQYF.

This clone was observed a single time. The rearrangement links TRBV5-8 to TRBJ2-7, with D possibly being TRBD2 (6 bases). The V gene lost 2 bases and the J gene lost 7 bases, with 25 bases spanning the gap. There are 17 residues in the CDR3. Germline V lookup: CDR1 SGHTS, CDR2 YDEGEE. In nucleotides, the CDR3 is TGTGCCAGCAGCTTAAGGATCGGAGGGGCTTGGAGTAGGGAGCAGTACTTC. Translating gives CASSLRIGGAWSREQYF.

The rearrangement links TRBV9 to TRBJ2-1; 9 bases are a match to TRBD2. The CDR3 length is 14 residues. With V trimmed by 4 bases and J by 5 bases, 4 bases remained unmatched. Germline CDR1 is SGDLS and CDR2 is YYNGEE. CDR3 bases: TGTGCCAGCAGCTCTAGCGGGGCCCACAATGAGCAGTTCTTC. It codes for CASSSSGAHNEQFF.

The chain uses TRBV2 and TRBJ2-5; TRBD2 agrees at 8 bases. There are 13 residues in the CDR3. With 10 bases clipped from V and 1 base from J, the junction kept 5 bases outside the gene matches. Per germline, CDR1 SNHLY and CDR2 FYNNEI. For the CDR3, the DNA is TGTGCCACGGGACTAGTTACCCAAGAGACCCAGTACTTC. This sequence encodes CATGLVTQETQYF. Full variable domain (outside the CDR3, taken from reference TRBV2 and TRBJ2-5): EPEVTQTPSHQVTQMGQEVILRCVPISNHLYFYWYRQILGQKVEFLVSFYNNEISEKSEIFDDQFSVERPDGSNFTLKIRSTKLEDSAMYFCATGLVTQETQYFGPGTRLLVL.

As to this clone: At one of its ends the junction is not consistent with the germline gene, which may arise from a read error. This chain joins TRBV6-1 and TRBJ2-2; 12 bases agree with TRBD2. The CDR3 is 17 amino acids. Germline lookup yields CDR1 MNHNS and CDR2 SASEGT. The CDR3 region is CAGSATSGGWNTGELFF. In DNA, the CDR3 is TGTGCCGGCAGTGCCACTAGCGGGGGGTGGAACACCGGGGAGCTGTTTTTT.

The chain has TRBV14 and TRBJ2-1, with 8 bases fitting TRBD2. The germline gives CDR1 SGHDN, CDR2 FVKESK. The CDR3 spans 16 residues. V lost 5 bases, J lost 8 bases, and 14 bases stayed unmatched. The CDR3 reads CASSSLLAVLGHEQFF. CDR3 nucleotides: TGTGCCAGCAGCTCCCTACTAGCGGTCTTGGGGCATGAGCAGTTCTTC.

The rearrangement joins TRBV6-5 to TRBJ2-7, with 11 bases lining up with TRBD1. This CDR3 region has 16 residues. Germline-derived CDR1 and CDR2 are MNHEY and SVGAGI. With V trimmed by 2 bases and J by 1 base, 4 bases remained unmatched. The CDR3 spells CASSYAGTGGSYEQYF. Written as DNA, the CDR3 is TGTGCCAGCAGTTACGCCGGGACAGGGGGGTCCTACGAGCAGTACTTC.

The chain uses TRBV2 and TRBJ2-7; D is undetermined. This CDR3 is 18 amino acids long. Germline V gives CDR1 SNHLY, CDR2 FYNNEI. Trimming took 0 bases from V and 0 from J, leaving 18 bases between them. The CDR3 spells CASSEAQFFIPSSYEQYF. The CDR3 region has the DNA TGTGCCAGCAGTGAAGCCCAATTTTTCATTCCATCCTCCTACGAGCAGTACTTC.

This chain connects TRBV7-6 to TRBJ2-6, with D possibly being TRBD1 (6 bases). Trimming shortened V by 4 bases and J by 2 bases, and 18 bases separated the two germline ends. The CDR3 contains 18 residues. Germline V gives CDR1 SGHVS, CDR2 FNYEAQ. CDR3 nucleotides: TGTGCCAGCAGCTCCTCCACGCTCCCAGGGGCTGGGGCCAACGTCCTGACTTTC. Its protein product is CASSSSTLPGAGANVLTF.

This clone has only a few counts. The chain is built from TRBV2 and TRBJ1-5; possible D gene TRBD1, 5 bases. The germline V gene encodes CDR1 SNHLY and CDR2 FYNNEI. The CDR3 consists of 15 residues. Trimming took 1 base from V and 4 from J, leaving 11 bases between them. CDR3 bases: TGTGCCAGCAGTGAAGAGGGGTCGTGGAATCAGCCCCAGCATTTT. Encoded protein: CASSEEGSWNQPQHF.

CDR3 nucleotide sequence: TGTGCCAGCAGCCAAGTCGCCGTAGGACTAGCGGGCGATGAGCAGTTCTTC. Translation: CASSQVAVGLAGDEQFF. The chain uses TRBV4-2 and TRBJ2-1, with 11 positions matching TRBD2. This CDR3 comprises 17 residues. Germline CDR1 reads LGHNA; CDR2 reads YNFKEQ. Trimming cost V 1 base and J 8 bases; bases outside gene matches: 10.

The chain carries TRBV7-9 and TRBJ1-2; D remains unclear. CDR3 length: 14 residues. Trimming took off 3 bases at V and 6 bases at J, with 14 bases between the two ends. Germline CDR1 reads SEHNR; CDR2 reads FQNEAQ (reference sequence). The CDR3 here is CASSFFEPPDGYTF. In DNA form, the CDR3 reads TGTGCCAGCAGCTTTTTCGAACCGCCGGATGGCTACACCTTC.

This rearrangement joins TRBV28 to TRBJ1-1; D gene ambiguous. The CDR3 has 13 residues. Germline V gene data show CDR1 as MDHEN and CDR2 as SYDVKM. With 2 bases removed from V and 5 bases from J, the gap between germline ends came to 9 bases. The CDR3 DNA sequence: TGTGCCAGCAGTTTAGAGTGGGCTACTGAAGCTTTCTTT. Amino acids: CASSLEWATEAFF.

The chain uses TRBV27 and TRBJ2-5, with 10 bases fitting TRBD1. The CDR3 has 17 residues. Germline CDR1 and CDR2: MNHEY and SMNVEV (reference sequence). The V segment lost 6 bases and the J segment 0 bases; nucleotides outside the gene matches: 10. The CDR3 is CASSSAGTGVYQETQYF. In DNA, the CDR3 is TGTGCCAGCAGCTCCGCGGGGACAGGGGTGTACCAAGAGACCCAGTACTTC.

V usage is TRBV27 and J usage is TRBJ2-3; D remains unclear. V lost 6 bases to trimming and J lost 5 bases, with 6 bases between them. Looked up from germline, CDR1 is MNHEY and CDR2 is SMNVEV (reference sequence). The CDR3 contains 11 residues. The CDR3 is CASSFVDTQYF. CDR3 coding DNA: TGTGCCAGCAGCTTCGTAGATACGCAGTATTTT.

Only one count was recorded for this clone. The J gene is TRBJ1-2, the V gene TRBV28, with D unresolved. CDR1 and CDR2 from the germline V gene are MDHEN and SYDVKM. V lost 6 bases, J lost 5 bases, and 16 bases lay in between. This CDR3 region has 14 residues. The CDR3 DNA is TGTGCCAGCAGGTCGCCAGGATTCGGGTATGGCTACACCTTC. It codes for CASRSPGFGYGYTF.